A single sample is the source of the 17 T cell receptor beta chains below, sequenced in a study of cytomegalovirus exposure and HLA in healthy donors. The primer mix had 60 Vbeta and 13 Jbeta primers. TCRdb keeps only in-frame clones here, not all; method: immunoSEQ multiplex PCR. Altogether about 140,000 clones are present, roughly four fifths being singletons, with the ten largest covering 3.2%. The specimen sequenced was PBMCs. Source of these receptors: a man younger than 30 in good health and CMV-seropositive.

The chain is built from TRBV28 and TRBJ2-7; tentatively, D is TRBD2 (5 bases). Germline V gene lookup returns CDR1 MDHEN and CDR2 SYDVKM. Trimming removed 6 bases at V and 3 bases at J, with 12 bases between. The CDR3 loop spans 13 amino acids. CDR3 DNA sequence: TGTGCCAGCAGGGACTCCGGCGGCTACGAGCAGTACTTC. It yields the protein CASRDSGGYEQYF.

In nucleotides, the CDR3 is TGCAGCGTTTGGACAGGGGTTTCCTTTGTGCAGTACTTC. This sequence encodes CSVWTGVSFVQYF. The rearrangement uses TRBV29-1 and TRBJ2-7; 9 bases match TRBD1. J was trimmed by 9 bases and V by 5 bases; bases with no gene match: 11. The length of the CDR3 is 13 residues. Germline assignment: CDR1 SQVTM and CDR2 ANQGSEA.

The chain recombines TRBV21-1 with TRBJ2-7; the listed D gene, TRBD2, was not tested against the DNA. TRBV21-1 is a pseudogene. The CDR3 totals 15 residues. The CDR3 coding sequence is TGTGCCAGCAGCATAGACCCGAGATGGAGGTACGAGCAGTACTTC. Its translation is CASSIDPRWRYEQYF.

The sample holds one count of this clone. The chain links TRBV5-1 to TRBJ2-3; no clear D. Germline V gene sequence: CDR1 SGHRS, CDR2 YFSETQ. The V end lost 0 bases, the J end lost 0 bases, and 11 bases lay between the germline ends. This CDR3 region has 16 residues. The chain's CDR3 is CASSLDPILSTDTQYF. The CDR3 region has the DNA TGCGCCAGCAGCTTGGATCCAATCCTAAGCACAGATACGCAGTATTTT.

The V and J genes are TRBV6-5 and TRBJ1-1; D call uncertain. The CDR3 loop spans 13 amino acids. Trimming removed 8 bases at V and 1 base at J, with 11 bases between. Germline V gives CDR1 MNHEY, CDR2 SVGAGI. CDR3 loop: CASYITENTEAFF. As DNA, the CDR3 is TGTGCCAGCTATATAACAGAGAACACTGAAGCTTTCTTT.

The DNA for the CDR3 is TGTGCCAGCAGCTTGGCCGGGACAGATAACACCGGGGAGCTGTTTTTT. This codes for CASSLAGTDNTGELFF. The V gene is TRBV5-8, the J gene TRBJ2-2; 7 nucleotides agree with TRBD1. V was pared by 0 bases and J by 2 bases, with 4 bases of the junction left unmatched. The CDR3 spans 16 residues. Germline assignment: CDR1 SGHTS and CDR2 YDEGEE.

Here the CDR3 DNA reads TGTGCCAGCTACCCGGGACATCGCTCCTACGAGCAGTACTTC. This sequence encodes CASYPGHRSYEQYF. The V call is TRBV6-5, the J call TRBJ2-7; D is perhaps TRBD1 (6 bases). Trimming shortened V by 8 bases and J by 0 bases, and 14 bases separated the two germline ends. The CDR3 totals 14 residues. Germline V gene lookup returns CDR1 MNHEY and CDR2 SVGAGI.

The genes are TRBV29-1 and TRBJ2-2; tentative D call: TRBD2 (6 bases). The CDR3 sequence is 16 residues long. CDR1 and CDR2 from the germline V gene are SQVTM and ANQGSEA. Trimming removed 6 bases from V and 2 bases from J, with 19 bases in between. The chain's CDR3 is CSVGRRGGINTGELFF. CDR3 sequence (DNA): TGCAGCGTGGGGCGGAGGGGCGGGATTAACACCGGGGAGCTGTTTTTT.

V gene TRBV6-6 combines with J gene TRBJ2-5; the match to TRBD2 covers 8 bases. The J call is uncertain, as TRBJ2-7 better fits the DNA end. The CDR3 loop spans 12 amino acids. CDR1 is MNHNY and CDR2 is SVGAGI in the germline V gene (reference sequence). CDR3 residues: CAARGGPYEQYF. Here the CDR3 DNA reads TGTGCCGCACGGGGGGGCCCCTACGAGCAGTACTTC.

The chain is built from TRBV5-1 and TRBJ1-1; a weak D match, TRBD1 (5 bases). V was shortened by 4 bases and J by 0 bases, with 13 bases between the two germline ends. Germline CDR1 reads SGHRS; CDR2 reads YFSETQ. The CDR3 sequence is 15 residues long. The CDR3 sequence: CASSQGRQLNTEAFF. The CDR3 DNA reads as TGCGCCAGCAGCCAGGGCCGACAGTTGAACACTGAAGCTTTCTTT.

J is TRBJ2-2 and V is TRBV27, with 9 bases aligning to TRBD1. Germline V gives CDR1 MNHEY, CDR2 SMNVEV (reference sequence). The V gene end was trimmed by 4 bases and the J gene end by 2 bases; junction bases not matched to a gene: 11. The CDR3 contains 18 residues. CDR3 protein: CASSSRRTGVVNTGELFF. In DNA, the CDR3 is TGTGCCAGCAGTTCGAGAAGGACAGGGGTGGTAAACACCGGGGAGCTGTTTTTT.

The CDR3 sequence is CASSTTSGPDNEQFF. As DNA, the CDR3 is TGTGCCAGCAGTACTACTAGCGGGCCCGACAATGAGCAGTTCTTC. This chain uses TRBV6-5 with TRBJ2-1; 9 bases line up with TRBD2. V was clipped by 5 bases and J by 5 bases; unmatched bases: 7. Germline assignment: CDR1 MNHEY and CDR2 SVGAGI. The CDR3 spans 15 residues.

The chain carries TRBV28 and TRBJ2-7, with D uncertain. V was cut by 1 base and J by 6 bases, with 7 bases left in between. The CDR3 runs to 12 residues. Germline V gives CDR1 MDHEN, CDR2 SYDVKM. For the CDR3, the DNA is TGTGCCAGCAGTTTATTACCCAGCGAGCAGTACTTC. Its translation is CASSLLPSEQYF.

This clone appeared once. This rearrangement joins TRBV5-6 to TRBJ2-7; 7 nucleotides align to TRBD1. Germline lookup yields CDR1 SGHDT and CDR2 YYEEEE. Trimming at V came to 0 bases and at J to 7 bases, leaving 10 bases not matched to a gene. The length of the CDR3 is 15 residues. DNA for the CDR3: TGTGCCAGCAGCTTGGAAGGACAGGCCTCGTCGGAGCAGTACTTC. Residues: CASSLEGQASSEQYF. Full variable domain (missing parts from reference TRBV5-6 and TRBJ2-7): DAGVTQSPTHLIKTRGQQVTLRCSPKSGHDTVSWYQQALGQGPQFIFQYYEEEERQRGNFPDRFSGHQFPNYSSELNVNALLLGDSALYLCASSLEGQASSEQYFGPGTRLTVT.

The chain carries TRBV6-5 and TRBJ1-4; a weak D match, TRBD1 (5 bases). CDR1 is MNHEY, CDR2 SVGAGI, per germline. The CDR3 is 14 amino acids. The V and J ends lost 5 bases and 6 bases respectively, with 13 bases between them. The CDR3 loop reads CASSRDSNDEKLFF. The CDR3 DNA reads TGTGCCAGCAGTCGGGACTCAAATGATGAAAAACTGTTTTTT.

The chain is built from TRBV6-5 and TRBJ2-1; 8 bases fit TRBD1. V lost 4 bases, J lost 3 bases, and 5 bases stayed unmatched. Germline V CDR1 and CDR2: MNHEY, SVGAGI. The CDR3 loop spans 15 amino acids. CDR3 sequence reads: CASSSGQGNYNEQFF. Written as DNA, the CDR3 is TGTGCCAGCAGTTCTGGACAGGGCAACTACAATGAGCAGTTCTTC.

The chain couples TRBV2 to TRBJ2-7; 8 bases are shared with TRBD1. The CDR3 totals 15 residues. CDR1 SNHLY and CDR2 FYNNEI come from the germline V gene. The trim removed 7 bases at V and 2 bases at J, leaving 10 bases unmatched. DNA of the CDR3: TGTGCCAGCAAAAAGGGGACAGGCCCAGCCTACGAGCAGTACTTC. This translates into CASKKGTGPAYEQYF. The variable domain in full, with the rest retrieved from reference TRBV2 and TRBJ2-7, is EPEVTQTPSHQVTQMGQEVILRCVPISNHLYFYWYRQILGQKVEFLVSFYNNEISEKSEIFDDQFSVERPDGSNFTLKIRSTKLEDSAMYFCASKKGTGPAYEQYFGPGTRLTVT.